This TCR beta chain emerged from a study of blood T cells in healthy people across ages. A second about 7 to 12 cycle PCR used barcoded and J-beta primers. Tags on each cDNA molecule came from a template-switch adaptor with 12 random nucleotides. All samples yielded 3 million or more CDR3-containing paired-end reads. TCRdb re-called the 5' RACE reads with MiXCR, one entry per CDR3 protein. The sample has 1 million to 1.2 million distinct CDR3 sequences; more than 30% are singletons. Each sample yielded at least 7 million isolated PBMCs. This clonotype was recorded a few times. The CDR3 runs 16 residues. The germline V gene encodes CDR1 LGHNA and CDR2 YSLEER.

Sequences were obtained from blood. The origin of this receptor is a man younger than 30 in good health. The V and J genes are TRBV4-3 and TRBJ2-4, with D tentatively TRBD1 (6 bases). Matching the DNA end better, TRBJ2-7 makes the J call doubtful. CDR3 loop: CASSQESGVVFFEQYF. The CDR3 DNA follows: TGCGCCAGCAGCCAAGAGTCAGGGGTCGTTTTTTTCGAGCAGTACTTC.